Described below is a single T cell receptor beta chain sequence and its context. With a much larger clone just one base away, this may be a read error. Looked up from germline, CDR1 is SGHTA and CDR2 is FQGNSA. CDR3 size: 14 residues. With 5 bases clipped from V and 11 bases from J, the junction kept 14 bases outside the gene matches. Isolation yielded PBMCs, at least 7 million per sample, in every case. The record originates from a study of blood T cells in healthy people across ages. PCR was performed a second time for about 7 to 12 cycles using a sample-barcoded 5' primer and a J-beta primer mix. Tags on each cDNA molecule came from a template-switch adaptor with 12 random nucleotides. TCRdb processed the 5' RACE reads anew with MiXCR; each CDR3 protein has one entry. The repertoire has over 550,000 distinct CDR3 sequences, under 30% of them found once; the top ten carry about a sixth.

The sample consisted of blood. The receptor was derived from an elderly woman in good health. The chain carries TRBV7-2 and TRBJ1-1, with 7 bases aligning to TRBD1. CDR3 loop: CASSDQRQGSRAFF. The CDR3 nucleotides are TGTGCCAGCAGCGATCAAAGACAGGGCTCTAGGGCTTTCTTT. The complete variable domain, with remaining parts taken from reference TRBV7-2 and TRBJ1-1, reads GAGVSQSPSNKVTEKGKDVELRCDPISGHTALYWYRQSLGQGLEFLIYFQGNSAPDKSGLPSDRFSAERTGGSVSTLTIQRTQQEDSAVYLCASSDQRQGSRAFFGQGTRLTVV.